This record concerns one T cell receptor (beta chain) sequence. Its specific antigen is unknown. No base quality values were provided; no much bigger clone lies one nucleotide off. This sample was included in a study of T cell repertoires in cytomegalovirus infection (dated by TCRdb to between 2018 and 2020). Concerning the study at large: The HLA type of each donor mattered for the analysis, because public TCR beta signatures pointed to carriage of CMV infection along with the matching HLA type. The paper as a whole reports these results and caveats: The ex vivo response was dominated by HLA-C-restricted CMV-specific TCR beta clonotypes, which also provided the single most frequent clonotype in two of eight donors. Cumulative frequency of public TCR beta family members discriminated carriers of CMV infection plus the relevant HLA type in this cohort and an independent 352-donor cohort.

These reads were obtained on an Illumina HiSeq 1500. In TCRdb, the public reads were trimmed at Q25 with fastp and aligned with MiXCR, with productive beta chains retained. Duplicate CDR3 protein sequences are folded into a single record with the most common DNA and genes. The sample contains more than 400,000 distinct CDR3 sequences, about a quarter of them found a single time. The ten largest clones take up about 13% of the sample. Taken from the germline V gene, the CDR1 and CDR2 loops are SGHDT and YYEEEE. The V and J ends are trimmed by 4 bases and 6 bases, leaving 13 bases between them. The CDR3 runs 14 residues from the cysteine to the phenylalanine. This entry keeps only the CDR3 DNA: 42 bases, framed from base 1.

The V and J segments used are TRBV5-6 and TRBJ2-2; the D segment might be TRBD1 or TRBD2, since each matches 5 bases. The source material was PBMCs. This receptor was obtained from a human donor in good health (CMV status not recorded). Some clones in this sample may be carry-over from other donors' samples. The nucleotides are TGTGCCAGCAGCCCAGGGACCTTGGCCGGGGAGCTGTTTTTT. This sequence encodes CASSPGTLAGELFF.